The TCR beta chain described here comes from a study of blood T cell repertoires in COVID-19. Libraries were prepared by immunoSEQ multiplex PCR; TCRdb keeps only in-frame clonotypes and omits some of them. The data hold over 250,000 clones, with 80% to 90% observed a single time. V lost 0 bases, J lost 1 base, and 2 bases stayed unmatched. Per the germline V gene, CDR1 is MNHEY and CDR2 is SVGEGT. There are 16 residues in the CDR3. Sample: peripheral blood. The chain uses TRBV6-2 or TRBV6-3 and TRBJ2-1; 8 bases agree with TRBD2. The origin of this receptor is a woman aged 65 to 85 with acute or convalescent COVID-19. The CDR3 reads CASSYSIAGSYNEQFF. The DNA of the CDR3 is TGTGCCAGCAGTTACTCGATAGCGGGGTCCTACAATGAGCAGTTCTTC.